Each of the 9 T cell receptor beta chains below was sequenced from the same sample in a study of radiotherapy plus CTLA-4 blockade in lung cancer. Assay: immunoSEQ multiplex PCR; the TCRdb copy retains only in-frame clones and omits some. Of around 59,000 clones in the sample, over 65% were seen once. The source material was peripheral blood, sampled from a patient treated with radiotherapy plus ipilimumab. The receptors were gathered from a human donor with non-small cell lung cancer who had a partial response to radiotherapy plus ipilimumab.

A remark on this clone: One end of the junction fails to match germline, which may point to a read error. The CDR3 bases are TGCGCCGGCAGTGAGGGAGAGAACACCGGGGAGCTGTTTTTT. Its protein is CAGSEGENTGELFF. This chain connects TRBV10-2 to TRBJ2-2; possibly TRBD2 for D (5 bases). Germline V CDR1 and CDR2: WSHSY, SAAADI. The length of the CDR3 is 14 residues.

The J gene is TRBJ2-7, the V gene TRBV5-1; the D gene is possibly TRBD2 (5 bases). The CDR3 loop spans 17 amino acids. Germline V gene data show CDR1 as SGHRS and CDR2 as YFSETQ. V lost 4 bases and J 4 bases, leaving 24 bases between the germline ends. The CDR3 loop reads CASSLRGSFVRGYEQYF. The CDR3 DNA is TGCGCCAGCAGCCTTCGCGGGTCCTTTGTCCGGGGTTACGAGCAGTACTTC. The variable domain in full, completed from reference TRBV5-1 and TRBJ2-7, reads KAGVTQTPRYLIKTRGQQVTLSCSPISGHRSVSWYQQTPGQGLQFLFEYFSETQRNKGNFPGRFSGRQFSNSRSEMNVSTLELGDSALYLCASSLRGSFVRGYEQYFGPGTRLTVT.

The chain couples TRBV19 to TRBJ2-7; 7 bases map to TRBD1. Germline assignment: CDR1 LNHDA and CDR2 SQIVND (reference sequence). The CDR3 length is 12 residues. V trimming: 4 bases; J trimming: 6 bases; junction bases outside the gene matches: 3. The CDR3 sequence: CASSNRGLEQYF. The DNA for the CDR3 is TGTGCCAGTAGTAACAGGGGTCTCGAGCAGTACTTC.

This clone appeared a few times. The chain employs TRBV10-3 and TRBJ2-7, with 7 bases aligning to TRBD2. Germline-derived CDR1 and CDR2 are ENHRY and SYGVKD. This CDR3 is 15 amino acids long. V lost 3 bases, J lost 3 bases, and 8 bases stayed unmatched. CDR3 coding DNA: TGTGCCATCAGTGACTCGGGAGGAGGAGGCTACGAGCAGTACTTC. Its translation is CAISDSGGGGYEQYF.

V is TRBV5-8 and J is TRBJ2-1; 11 bases are a match to TRBD1. Germline lookup yields CDR1 SGHTS and CDR2 YDEGEE. The ends lost 1 base at V and 6 bases at J; junction bases unmatched: 3. CDR3 length: 15 residues. The CDR3 loop is CASSLRGQGANEQFF. As DNA, the CDR3 is TGTGCCAGCAGCTTGCGAGGACAGGGGGCCAATGAGCAGTTCTTC.

The chain has TRBV5-4 and TRBJ1-1; the D gene is possibly TRBD1 (6 bases). Trimming removed 0 bases at V and 5 bases at J, with 17 bases between. The CDR3 loop spans 16 amino acids. Germline CDR1 is SGHNT and CDR2 is YYREEE (reference sequence). The CDR3 DNA sequence: TGTGCCAGCAGCTTGGGTAGCAGGGGTGGAAGAACTGAAGCTTTCTTT. The encoded protein is CASSLGSRGGRTEAFF.

The chain employs TRBV10-1 and TRBJ2-5; TRBD1 aligns across 7 bases. Germline V gives CDR1 WNHNN, CDR2 SYGVQD (reference sequence). CDR3 length equals 15 residues. The ends lost 4 bases at V and 2 bases at J; junction bases unmatched: 7. This CDR3 reads CASSGDRENQETQYF. Written as DNA, the CDR3 is TGCGCCAGCAGTGGGGACAGAGAAAATCAAGAGACCCAGTACTTC.

This chain connects TRBV6-5 to TRBJ1-2, with a tentative D call TRBD1 (6 bases). The CDR3 is 14 amino acids. Trimming removed 6 bases at V and 2 bases at J, with 13 bases between. Germline values: CDR1 MNHEY, CDR2 SVGAGI. The DNA for the CDR3 is TGTGCCAGCAGACCTTATCAGGGGAACTATGGCTACACCTTC. Amino acid sequence: CASRPYQGNYGYTF.

This clone was picked up one time. The V and J genes are TRBV9 and TRBJ2-7; the match to TRBD1 covers 7 bases. With 0 bases clipped from V and 4 bases from J, the junction kept 1 base outside the gene matches. There are 13 residues in the CDR3. Germline values: CDR1 SGDLS, CDR2 YYNGEE. The CDR3 loop is CASSVEQGYEQYF. CDR3 sequence (DNA): TGTGCCAGCAGCGTAGAACAGGGGTACGAGCAGTACTTC.